Listed below are T cell receptor beta chains from one sample, sequenced in a study of blood T cells in healthy people across ages. Via MiXCR, TCRdb re-called the 5' RACE reads, giving one row per CDR3 protein. The repertoire consists of about 1.8 million distinct CDR3 sequences, with roughly 50% occurring once and the leading ten covering approximately 2%. The sequenced sample was blood. The origin of the receptors is a woman in her 40s in good health. CDR3s leave out the opening cysteine and the closing phenylalanine or tryptophan. Fields, in order: V gene, J gene, CDR3 protein.

V gene: TRBV6-5; J gene: TRBJ1-5; CDR3 protein: ASSYSIREIGNQPQH
V gene: TRBV9; J gene: TRBJ2-5; CDR3 protein: ASSVGERGGPETQY
V gene: TRBV20-1; J gene: TRBJ1-4; CDR3 protein: SARGQYEKLF
V gene: TRBV10-3; J gene: TRBJ2-5; CDR3 protein: AISAGAQETQY
V gene: TRBV7-9; J gene: TRBJ1-1; CDR3 protein: ASRVLGGANTEAF
V gene: TRBV12-5; J gene: TRBJ2-3; CDR3 protein: ASGSPGRAY
V gene: TRBV29-1; J gene: TRBJ2-5; CDR3 protein: SVGRGNRETQY
V gene: TRBV5-1; J gene: TRBJ1-2; CDR3 protein: ASSFGTGKLWGYT
V gene: TRBV3-1; J gene: TRBJ2-3; CDR3 protein: ASSQERAGAPDTDTQY
V gene: TRBV6-2/TRBV6-3; J gene: TRBJ2-5; CDR3 protein: ASRRMETQY
V gene: TRBV7-9; J gene: TRBJ1-2; CDR3 protein: ASSLGGWFDGYT
V gene: TRBV7-9; J gene: TRBJ2-1; CDR3 protein: ASSLARSDEQF
V gene: TRBV28; J gene: TRBJ2-7; CDR3 protein: ASSPTGGLTYEQY
V gene: TRBV5-1; J gene: TRBJ1-1; CDR3 protein: ASSAKTGGNTEAF